Following are 15 T cell receptor beta chains from one sample sequenced in a study of shared clonotypes between healthy human individuals. Generated by immunoSEQ multiplex PCR, the TCRdb table keeps only in-frame clones and is missing some. The data contain 1,500,000 or so clones, approximately 96% of them singletons. Sequenced material: naive CD4+ T cells sorted from blood. Subset meaning: CD45RA+ positively selected. The receptors shown here come from a man aged 25 to 45 in good health.

V and J are TRBV5-1 and TRBJ2-5; D is possibly TRBD2 (7 bases). CDR1 and CDR2 (germline): SGHRS, YFSETQ. The V end was cut by 1 base, the J end by 4 bases, with 14 bases between. There are 15 residues in the CDR3. The CDR3: CASSLITGGLETQYF. In DNA form, the CDR3 reads TGCGCCAGCAGCTTGATCACCGGGGGGCTAGAGACCCAGTACTTC. The full variable domain, rest sourced from reference TRBV5-1 and TRBJ2-5, is KAGVTQTPRYLIKTRGQQVTLSCSPISGHRSVSWYQQTPGQGLQFLFEYFSETQRNKGNFPGRFSGRQFSNSRSEMNVSTLELGDSALYLCASSLITGGLETQYFGPGTRLLVL.

The chain employs TRBV27 and TRBJ1-1; D possibly corresponds to TRBD1 (6 bases). The length of the CDR3 is 16 residues. V gave up 6 bases and J gave up 3 bases, with 20 bases separating them. In germline, CDR1 is MNHEY, CDR2 SMNVEV (reference sequence). The CDR3 loop reads CASRTRLQGRDTEAFF. In DNA, the CDR3 is TGTGCCAGCAGGACTCGCCTACAGGGCCGGGACACTGAAGCTTTCTTT.

The chain combines TRBV10-3 with TRBJ2-3, with 8 bases lining up with TRBD1. With 5 bases clipped from V and 6 bases from J, the junction kept 7 bases outside the gene matches. Germline CDR1 reads ENHRY; CDR2 reads SYGVKD. The CDR3 consists of 14 residues. CDR3 coding DNA: TGTGCCATCAGTAGATCGACAGGGGAGGATACGCAGTATTTT. Its translation: CAISRSTGEDTQYF.

This chain links TRBV28 with TRBJ1-2; D possibly corresponds to TRBD1 (6 bases). V dropped 6 bases and J dropped 8 bases, with 22 bases sitting between them. The CDR3 sequence is 15 residues long. CDR1 is MDHEN and CDR2 is SYDVKM in the germline V gene. The CDR3: CASSPRGSLGNGYTF. CDR3 DNA: TGTGCCAGCAGCCCTAGGGGGAGTCTTGGAAACGGCTACACCTTC.

This chain uses TRBV28 with TRBJ1-4, with TRBD1 matching 9 bases. The junction had 8 bases not matched to a gene; V was cut back by 5 bases and J by 7 bases. The length of the CDR3 is 15 residues. Germline lookup yields CDR1 MDHEN and CDR2 SYDVKM. The CDR3 DNA sequence: TGTGCCAGCAGTGGTTCCGGGACAGGGAGTGAAAAACTGTTTTTT. As protein: CASSGSGTGSEKLFF.

Concerning this clone: Other nucleotide sequences in the sample specify the same CDR3. V and J are TRBV5-1 and TRBJ2-1, with TRBD2 matching 10 bases. V shed 4 bases, J shed 4 bases, and the junction held 5 bases outside the gene matches. The CDR3 extends over 15 amino acids. Germline CDR1 is SGHRS and CDR2 is YFSETQ. The DNA for the CDR3 is TGCGCCAGCAGCCTTGGACTAGCGGATTACAATGAGCAGTTCTTC. Amino acids: CASSLGLADYNEQFF.

The rearrangement uses TRBV7-6 and TRBJ2-3; D gene unclear. Germline CDR1 SGHVS, CDR2 FNYEAQ. This CDR3 comprises 14 residues. Trimming pared 3 bases from V and 0 bases from J, leaving 7 bases between. The CDR3 loop is CASSLQSSTDTQYF. CDR3 bases: TGTGCCAGCAGCTTGCAGTCTAGCACAGATACGCAGTATTTT.

This chain joins TRBV9 and TRBJ2-7, with D tentatively TRBD2 (6 bases). V lost 1 base and J lost 0, with 11 bases in between. CDR1 is SGDLS, CDR2 YYNGEE, per germline. This CDR3 comprises 15 residues. In nucleotides, the CDR3 is TGTGCCAGCAGCGTACGGGCGGGAAGCTCCTACGAGCAGTACTTC. The encoded protein is CASSVRAGSSYEQYF.

This chain uses TRBV7-2 with TRBJ2-7; D remains unclear. V was clipped by 5 bases and J by 2 bases, with 16 bases between them. CDR1 and CDR2 (germline): SGHTA, FQGNSA. This CDR3 is built from 15 residues. The CDR3 spells CASSGMRTVTYEQYF. The CDR3 DNA sequence: TGTGCCAGCAGCGGGATGAGGACGGTTACCTACGAGCAGTACTTC.

The J gene is TRBJ1-1, the V gene TRBV18, with D unclear. The CDR3 extends over 13 amino acids. V was pared by 2 bases and J by 0 bases, with 4 bases between. The germline CDR1 and CDR2 sequences are KGHSH and LQKENI. The CDR3 sequence is CASSPTMNTEAFF. CDR3 DNA sequence: TGTGCCAGCTCACCAACCATGAACACTGAAGCTTTCTTT.

The V and J genes are TRBV6-1 and TRBJ1-5; D gene ambiguous. Germline-derived CDR1 and CDR2 are MNHNS and SASEGT. V was pared by 3 bases and J by 9 bases, with 9 bases between. This CDR3 has 12 amino acids. The CDR3 loop is CASSEIARPQHF. DNA of the CDR3: TGTGCCAGCAGTGAGATCGCGCGGCCCCAGCATTTT.

The genes are TRBV7-2 and TRBJ2-1, with D possibly matching TRBD1 (6 bases). The CDR3 is 15 amino acids. In germline, CDR1 is SGHTA, CDR2 FQGNSA. The V and J ends lost 0 bases and 2 bases respectively, with 8 bases between them. The CDR3 region has the DNA TGTGCCAGCAGCTTAGCCCAGGGGACCTACAATGAGCAGTTCTTC. Its protein is CASSLAQGTYNEQFF.

This clone was counted once. The rearrangement joins TRBV27 to TRBJ2-7; D might be TRBD1 or TRBD2, each matching 7 bases. Trimming removed 2 bases at V and 3 bases at J, with 20 bases between. The CDR3 runs to 17 residues. Germline V gives CDR1 MNHEY, CDR2 SMNVEV (reference sequence). The CDR3 sequence is CASSLRARPGGDYEQYF. In DNA, the CDR3 is TGTGCCAGCAGTTTAAGGGCGAGGCCAGGGGGGGACTACGAGCAGTACTTC.

This clone has a single count. CDR3 nucleotides: TGTGCCAGCAGCCGGGACAGAGAGACCCAGTACTTC. Encoded protein: CASSRDRETQYF. V is TRBV25-1 and J is TRBJ2-5, with TRBD1 matching 7 bases. The CDR3 length is 12 residues. CDR1 MGHDK and CDR2 SYGVNS come from the germline V gene. V dropped 6 bases and J dropped 4; count of bases not matched to a gene: 2.

The chain couples TRBV28 to TRBJ2-1; D unresolved. The germline gives CDR1 MDHEN, CDR2 SYDVKM. This CDR3 is built from 12 residues. V lost 1 base and J 12 bases, leaving 10 bases between the germline ends. Written as DNA, the CDR3 is TGTGCCAGCAGTTTATTAGGTTCGAGGCAGTTCTTC. Encoded protein: CASSLLGSRQFF.